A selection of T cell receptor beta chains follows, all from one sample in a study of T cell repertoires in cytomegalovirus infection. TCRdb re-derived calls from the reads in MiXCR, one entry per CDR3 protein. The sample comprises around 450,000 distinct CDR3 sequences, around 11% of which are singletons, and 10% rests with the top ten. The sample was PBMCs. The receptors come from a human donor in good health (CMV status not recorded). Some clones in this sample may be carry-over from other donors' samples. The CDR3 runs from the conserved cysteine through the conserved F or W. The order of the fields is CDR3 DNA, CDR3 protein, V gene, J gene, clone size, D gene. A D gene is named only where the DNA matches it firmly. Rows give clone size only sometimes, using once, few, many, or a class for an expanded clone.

TGTGCCAGCAGCGTAGGGTCAACTAGCACAGATACGCAGTATTTT,CASSVGSTSTDTQYF,TRBV9,TRBJ2-3,few,-
TGCAGTGCTAAAATGACTAGCGGATCCGCAGATACGCAGTATTTT,CSAKMTSGSADTQYF,TRBV20-1,TRBJ2-3,few,TRBD2
TGTGCCAGCAGTTCGGGACTTTCAAGCCTAGCCAAAAACATTCAGTACTTC,CASSSGLSSLAKNIQYF,TRBV6-5,TRBJ2-4,-,-
TGTGCCAGTTCAGGGCAAATCCATCAGTACTTC,CASSGQIHQYF,TRBV12-3/TRBV12-4,TRBJ2-7,few,-
TGTGCCAGCAGTAGACAGCCTAAGAACACTGAAGCTTTCTTT,CASSRQPKNTEAFF,TRBV6-5,TRBJ1-1,many,-
TGTGCCAGCAGCTCTGGGACAGGCGTCAATCAGCCCCAGCATTTT,CASSSGTGVNQPQHF,TRBV11-2,TRBJ1-5,many,TRBD1
TGTGCCAGCAGCTTCTCGACAGGGACTAGCGGACTCTACAATGAGCAGTTCTTC,CASSFSTGTSGLYNEQFF,TRBV7-6,TRBJ2-1,many,TRBD2
TGTGCCAGCAGCCGGGACAGGGGGCTCGGAAACTATGGCTACACCTTC,CASSRDRGLGNYGYTF,TRBV2,TRBJ1-2,many,TRBD1
TGTGCCAGCAGCGACAGGGGCAGTCAGCCCCAGCATTTT,CASSDRGSQPQHF,TRBV6-2/TRBV6-3,TRBJ1-5,many,TRBD1
TGTGCCAGCAGCTCCTACGAAGCAATGATTTACTATGGCTACACCTTC,CASSSYEAMIYYGYTF,TRBV5-6,TRBJ1-2,-,-
TGCGCCAGCGCCAAACAGGGTGTGAACACTGAAGCTTTCTTT,CASAKQGVNTEAFF,TRBV5-1,TRBJ1-1,few,-
TGCGCCAGCAGCCGAGGACTAGCGGGGGGGGCGGGCAAAAACATTCAGTACTTC,CASSRGLAGGAGKNIQYF,TRBV4-1,TRBJ2-4,many,TRBD2
TGTGCCAGCAGTTTAGCGGCGGACAGGGGTCAGCCCCAGCATTTT,CASSLAADRGQPQHF,TRBV12-3/TRBV12-4,TRBJ1-5,many,TRBD1
TGTGCCAGCAGCCCCTCGGGAAACACTGAAGCTTTCTTT,CASSPSGNTEAFF,TRBV7-6,TRBJ1-1,many,-
TGTGCCAGCAGTCGGACGAGAGAGACCCAGTACTTC,CASSRTRETQYF,TRBV6-5,TRBJ2-5,many,-
TGTGCCAGCAGCCCCCCCCGGCGGATGAAGCAGTTCTTC,CASSPPRRMKQFF,TRBV28,TRBJ2-1,few,-
TGTGCCAGCAGCCCAGGGTCCGGCACTGAAGCTTTCTTT,CASSPGSGTEAFF,TRBV11-2,TRBJ1-1,-,-
TGCAGCGTTGCTAGCAGGTTTGGGAATGAGCAGTTCTTC,CSVASRFGNEQFF,TRBV29-1,TRBJ2-1,-,-
TGTGCCAGCAGCACCGGGACTAGCGGGACCTCCTACAATGAGCAGTTCTTC,CASSTGTSGTSYNEQFF,TRBV7-9,TRBJ2-1,many,TRBD2
TGTGCCAGGAGAAGCGGGGTCGATGGCTACACCTTC,CARRSGVDGYTF,TRBV2,TRBJ1-2,once,-